This T cell receptor (beta chain) was obtained from a study of TIL therapy for anti-PD-1-resistant metastatic lung cancer. Study as a whole: Median tumor PD-L1 proportion score was roughly 5.8%. Half of patients were current or former smokers. General study points: Infused TIL clonotypes partially replaced the baseline blood repertoire, then decayed over months.

As to time point: pre-treatment sample, taken before nivolumab and TIL therapy. Concerning this clone: Its antigen is not identified.

CDR3 size: 14 residues. Germline loops: CDR1 ENHRY, CDR2 SYGVKD. J was trimmed by 7 bases and V by 10 bases; bases with no gene match: 10. Sequencing used immunoSEQ v3. Each library reached 1.5 million to 2.5 million read pairs, or 5-6 million at deep level. The data were produced by immunoSEQ multiplex PCR, yet TCRdb's version contains in-frame clones alone and is incomplete. The sample records tens of thousands of clones, around 69% being singletons. This TCR came from a person between 30 and 80 years old with non-small cell lung cancer. The chain couples TRBV10-3 to TRBJ2-7, with 13 bases lining up with TRBD2. The specimen was blood, collected at baseline. The CDR3 sequence: CATGLAGAAWEQYF. In DNA form, the CDR3 reads TGTGCCACCGGACTAGCGGGAGCAGCTTGGGAGCAGTACTTC.